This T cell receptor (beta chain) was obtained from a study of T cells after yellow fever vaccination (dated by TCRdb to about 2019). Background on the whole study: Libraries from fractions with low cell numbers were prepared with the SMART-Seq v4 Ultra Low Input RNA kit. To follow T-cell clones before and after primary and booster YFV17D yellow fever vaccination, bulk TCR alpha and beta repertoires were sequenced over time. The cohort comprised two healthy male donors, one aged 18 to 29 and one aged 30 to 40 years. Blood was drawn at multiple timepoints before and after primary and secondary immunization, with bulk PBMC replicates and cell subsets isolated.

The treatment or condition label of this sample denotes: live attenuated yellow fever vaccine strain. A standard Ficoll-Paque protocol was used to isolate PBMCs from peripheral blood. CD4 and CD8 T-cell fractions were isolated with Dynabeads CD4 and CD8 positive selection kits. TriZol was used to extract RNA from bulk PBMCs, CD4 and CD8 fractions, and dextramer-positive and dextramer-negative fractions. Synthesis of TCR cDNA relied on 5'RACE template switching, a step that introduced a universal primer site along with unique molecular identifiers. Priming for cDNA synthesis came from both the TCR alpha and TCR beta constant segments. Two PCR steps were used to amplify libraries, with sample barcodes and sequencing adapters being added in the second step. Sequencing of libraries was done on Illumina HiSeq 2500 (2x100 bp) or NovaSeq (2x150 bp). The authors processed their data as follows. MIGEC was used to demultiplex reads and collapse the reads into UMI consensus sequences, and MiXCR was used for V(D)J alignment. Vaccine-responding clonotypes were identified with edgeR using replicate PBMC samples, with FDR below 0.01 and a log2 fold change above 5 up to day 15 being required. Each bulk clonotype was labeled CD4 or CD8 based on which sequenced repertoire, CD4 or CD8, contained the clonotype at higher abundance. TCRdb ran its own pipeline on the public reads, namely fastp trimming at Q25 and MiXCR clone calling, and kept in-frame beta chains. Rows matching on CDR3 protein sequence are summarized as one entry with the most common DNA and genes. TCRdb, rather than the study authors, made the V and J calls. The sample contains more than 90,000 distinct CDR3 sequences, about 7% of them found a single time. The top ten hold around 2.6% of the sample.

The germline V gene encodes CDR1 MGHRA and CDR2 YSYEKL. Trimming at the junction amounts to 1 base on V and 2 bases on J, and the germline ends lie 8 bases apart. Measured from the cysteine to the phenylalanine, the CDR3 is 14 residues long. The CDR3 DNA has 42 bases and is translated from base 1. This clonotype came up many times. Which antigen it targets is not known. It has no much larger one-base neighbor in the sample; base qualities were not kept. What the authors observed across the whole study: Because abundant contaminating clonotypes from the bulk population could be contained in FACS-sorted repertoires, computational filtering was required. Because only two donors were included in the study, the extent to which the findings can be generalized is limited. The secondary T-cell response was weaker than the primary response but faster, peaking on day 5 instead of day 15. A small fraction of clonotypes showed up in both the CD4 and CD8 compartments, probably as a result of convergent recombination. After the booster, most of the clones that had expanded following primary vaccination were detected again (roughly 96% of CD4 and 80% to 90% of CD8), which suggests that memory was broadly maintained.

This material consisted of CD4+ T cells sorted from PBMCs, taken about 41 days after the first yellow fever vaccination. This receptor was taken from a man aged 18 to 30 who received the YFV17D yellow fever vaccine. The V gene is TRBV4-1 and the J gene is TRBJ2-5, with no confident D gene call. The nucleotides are TGCGCCAGCAGCCAAGTGGTGCGGCAAGAGACCCAGTACTTC. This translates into CASSQVVRQETQYF.